Given below is one TCR beta chain in context. This clonotype came up a few times. Which antigen it targets is not known. No much larger clonotype is one base removed from it; base qualities were not supplied. TCR beta CDR3 regions were amplified from RNA transcripts. A first-round RT-PCR of the TCR CDR3 used the HTBI primer set with the Qiagen OneStep RT-PCR kit. Libraries were constructed in a second round of multiplex PCR, after which size selection and purification were carried out. Libraries were sequenced paired-end with 100 bp reads on an Illumina HiSeq2000. The published analysis was carried out like this. SOAPnuke was used to process the raw data, removing reads that contained adapters or uncalled bases, had a mean Phred below 15, or lacked an exact match to the constant primer or identifier. COPE v1.2.5 was used to merge high-quality paired reads, and clonotypes were defined as unique nucleotide sequences. MiTCR v1.1 was used to align clonotypes to the IMGT TRBV, TRBD and TRBJ reference segments. Analysis was restricted to V-J combinations with a frequency above 0.0001, which covered just over 98% of repertoires. The TCS score was defined as F50 (clonal expansion) divided by E x V (chaos), with BLOSUM62-based TCRdist calculated between CDR3 peptides within each V-J. Welch's t-statistics and random forest reduced roughly 500 V-J features to 10 to 15, which were used in a naive Bayes classifier (R e1071). TCRdb cleaned the public reads at Q25 with fastp, built clones with MiXCR and kept in-frame beta chains. Every CDR3 protein is listed once, alongside the most common genes and DNA of its rows. Here the V and J calls rest on TCRdb's processing, not on the authors' analysis. Present in this sample are roughly 520,000 distinct CDR3 sequences, approximately 25% of which were seen just once. The biggest ten clones account for over 9% of the sample.

In the ophthalmopathy patients, disease was moderately to severely active, with a Clinical Activity Score of 3 or more, a NOSPECS grade of 4 or more, and a duration of less than 3 months. Patients with uncontrolled infections, other autoimmune diseases, pregnancy or lactation were excluded. Diagnoses relied on clinical symptoms, serum thyroxine and TRAb, thyroid ultrasound and orbital computed tomography. PBMCs were separated from approximately 10 ml of fresh peripheral blood using Ficoll-Paque density gradient centrifugation. Trizol reagent was used to extract total RNA, and RNA quality was then checked on an Agilent 2100 Bioanalyzer. The entry originates in a study of T cells in Graves' hyperthyroidism and ophthalmopathy (dated by TCRdb to the late 2010s). Looking at the study overall: Peripheral blood samples were taken at initial diagnosis, before any treatment was given. A discovery cohort of roughly 100 patients, 43 with Graves' ophthalmopathy and about 58 with stable Graves' hyperthyroidism, was used to find distinguishing TCR V-J signatures. Prospective prediction of ophthalmopathy was tested in an independent validation cohort of fewer than 20 hyperthyroidism patients and some 17 patients who later progressed to ophthalmopathy. The 95 to 100 discovery patients were randomly divided into training and test sets at a 7:3 ratio. Thyroid tissue and blood T-cell repertoires from six Graves' hyperthyroidism patients were also compared in the study. Following sampling, methimazole starting at 30 mg daily was given to hyperthyroidism patients, and high-dose intravenous methylprednisolone was given to ophthalmopathy patients. The paper reports TCR Vbeta CDR3 sequencing of some 140 peripheral blood samples: under 45 ophthalmopathy, under 80 hyperthyroidism and 17 progressor patients. What the work shows at the level of the full study, not this receptor alone: In validation, the model predicted progression to ophthalmopathy a median of approximately 6.3 months before onset, with 65% to 71% sensitivity and 72.22% specificity. Most expanded thyroid clonotypes (frequency above 0.001) were also found in blood, which suggests that blood repertoires may mirror thyroid immune responses. In cross-validation, a model built on a 13 V-J signature told ophthalmopathy apart from stable hyperthyroidism with approximately 90% sensitivity and about 81% specificity, and in testing the same model reached 80%/75%. No statistical method was used to fix the sample size in advance, and group allocation was not hidden from the investigators.

Clipping removes 3 bases from V and 6 bases from J, with 14 as the unmatched junction base count. The germline V gene (reference sequence) supplies CDR1 PRHDT and CDR2 FYEKMQ. Its CDR3 holds 16 amino acids, cysteine through phenylalanine. The DNA shown is the 48-base CDR3, in frame from base 1. This chain is built from TRBV13 and TRBJ2-7; a stretch of 7 junction bases matches TRBD1. Sequenced input: blood. The TCR comes from a woman aged 25-40 years with Graves' ophthalmopathy. CDR3 reads: CASSFRGWTGEGEQYF. The bases are TGTGCCAGCAGCTTCAGAGGATGGACAGGTGAAGGCGAGCAGTACTTC.